Listed below are T cell receptor beta chains from one sample, sequenced in a study of CD8 T cells in Susac syndrome. Using its own MiXCR run on the immunoSEQ multiplex PCR reads, TCRdb lists one record per CDR3 protein. Of roughly 150,000 distinct CDR3 sequences listed, around 94% are singletons. Specimen: CD4+ T cells from PBMCs. The receptors were gathered from a human donor with multiple sclerosis. CDR3s include the opening cysteine and the closing phenylalanine or tryptophan. The order of the fields is V gene, D gene, clone size, J gene, CDR3 protein, CDR3 DNA. D genes are given only for firm matches. Only some rows state a clone size, as once, few, many or a class for expanded clones.

v_gene: TRBV14
d_gene: TRBD1
abundance: .
j_gene: TRBJ1-1
CDR3aa: CASSPWTGTTEAFF
CDR3nt: TGTGCCAGCAGCCCTTGGACAGGGACCACTGAAGCTTTCTTT

v_gene: TRBV6-2/TRBV6-3
d_gene: .
abundance: .
j_gene: TRBJ2-5
CDR3aa: CASSLGGAQETQYF
CDR3nt: TGTGCCAGCAGTTTAGGCGGAGCCCAAGAGACCCAGTACTTC

v_gene: TRBV4-3
d_gene: .
abundance: .
j_gene: TRBJ2-5
CDR3aa: CASSRDRRETQYF
CDR3nt: TGCGCCAGCAGCCGGGACCGAAGAGAGACCCAGTACTTC

v_gene: TRBV7-9
d_gene: .
abundance: .
j_gene: TRBJ2-7
CDR3aa: CASSLGGSHHEQYF
CDR3nt: TGTGCCAGCAGCTTAGGCGGATCTCACCACGAGCAGTACTTC

v_gene: TRBV15
d_gene: .
abundance: .
j_gene: TRBJ2-4
CDR3aa: CATSRDGGPGGGNIQYF
CDR3nt: TGTGCCACCAGCAGAGATGGGGGACCCGGGGGTGGGAACATTCAGTACTTC

v_gene: TRBV6-2/TRBV6-3
d_gene: .
abundance: .
j_gene: TRBJ1-1
CDR3aa: CASRFSGPNTEAFF
CDR3nt: TGTGCCAGCAGATTCTCCGGGCCGAACACTGAAGCTTTCTTT

v_gene: TRBV3-1
d_gene: .
abundance: .
j_gene: TRBJ1-1
CDR3aa: CASSQDTRDAFF
CDR3nt: TGTGCCAGCAGCCAAGATACCCGCGATGCTTTCTTT

v_gene: TRBV29-1
d_gene: .
abundance: .
j_gene: TRBJ1-2
CDR3aa: CSTNTGNYGYTF
CDR3nt: TGCAGCACCAACACAGGGAACTATGGCTACACCTTC

v_gene: TRBV4-1
d_gene: .
abundance: .
j_gene: TRBJ1-3
CDR3aa: CASSQVFSGNTIYF
CDR3nt: TGCGCCAGCAGCCAAGTTTTCTCTGGAAACACCATATATTTT

v_gene: TRBV29-1
d_gene: TRBD1
abundance: once
j_gene: TRBJ1-3
CDR3aa: CSASGQAGNTIYF
CDR3nt: TGCAGCGCTTCAGGACAGGCTGGAAACACCATATATTTT

v_gene: TRBV14
d_gene: TRBD2
abundance: .
j_gene: TRBJ2-7
CDR3aa: CASSQVPGTERRGLVLYEQYF
CDR3nt: TGTGCCAGCAGCCAAGTTCCCGGTACGGAAAGACGAGGACTAGTTCTTTACGAGCAGTACTTC

v_gene: TRBV24-1
d_gene: .
abundance: .
j_gene: TRBJ1-2
CDR3aa: CAPIPLGGYTF
CDR3nt: TGTGCCCCCATCCCCCTGGGTGGCTACACCTTC

v_gene: TRBV19
d_gene: TRBD2
abundance: once
j_gene: TRBJ2-2
CDR3aa: CASSAGLASGELFF
CDR3nt: TGTGCCAGTAGTGCCGGACTAGCCTCCGGGGAGCTGTTTTTT

v_gene: TRBV25-1
d_gene: TRBD2
abundance: .
j_gene: TRBJ2-1
CDR3aa: CASGEAAGRHEQFF
CDR3nt: TGTGCCAGCGGGGAGGCAGCGGGACGGCATGAGCAGTTCTTC

v_gene: TRBV9
d_gene: .
abundance: .
j_gene: TRBJ1-3
CDR3aa: CASSAQGSYSGNTIYF
CDR3nt: TGTGCCAGCAGCGCCCAAGGGTCATACTCTGGAAACACCATATATTTT

v_gene: TRBV28
d_gene: TRBD1
abundance: .
j_gene: TRBJ2-7
CDR3aa: CASRGQGAYEQYF
CDR3nt: TGTGCCAGCAGGGGACAGGGGGCTTACGAGCAGTACTTC

v_gene: TRBV6-2/TRBV6-3
d_gene: .
abundance: once
j_gene: TRBJ2-2
CDR3aa: CASTGGETGELFF
CDR3nt: TGTGCCAGCACCGGAGGGGAAACCGGGGAGCTGTTTTTT

v_gene: TRBV28
d_gene: .
abundance: .
j_gene: TRBJ1-2
CDR3aa: CASSYWGFEVNYGYTF
CDR3nt: TGTGCCAGCAGTTACTGGGGATTTGAGGTTAACTATGGCTACACCTTC

v_gene: TRBV20-1
d_gene: TRBD2
abundance: .
j_gene: TRBJ2-5
CDR3aa: CSATASGKETQYF
CDR3nt: TGCAGTGCTACCGCTAGCGGGAAAGAGACCCAGTACTTC

v_gene: TRBV7-9
d_gene: .
abundance: .
j_gene: TRBJ2-7
CDR3aa: CASTLPASTLGEQYF
CDR3nt: TGTGCCAGCACCCTTCCGGCTAGTACCTTGGGAGAGCAGTACTTC

v_gene: TRBV5-4
d_gene: .
abundance: .
j_gene: TRBJ2-1
CDR3aa: CASSLAGATYNEQFF
CDR3nt: TGTGCCAGCAGCTTGGCGGGAGCCACCTACAATGAGCAGTTCTTC

v_gene: TRBV5-1
d_gene: .
abundance: .
j_gene: TRBJ2-5
CDR3aa: CASSLGGRKETQYF
CDR3nt: TGCGCCAGCAGCTTGGGAGGGAGGAAAGAGACCCAGTACTTC

v_gene: TRBV5-4
d_gene: .
abundance: .
j_gene: TRBJ2-1
CDR3aa: CASSLGTGRYNEQFF
CDR3nt: TGTGCCAGCAGCTTGGGTACAGGTCGATACAATGAGCAGTTCTTC

v_gene: TRBV27
d_gene: TRBD1
abundance: .
j_gene: TRBJ2-7
CDR3aa: CASGRDRDYYEQYF
CDR3nt: TGTGCCAGCGGCCGGGACAGGGACTACTACGAGCAGTACTTC

v_gene: TRBV4-3
d_gene: .
abundance: .
j_gene: TRBJ1-1
CDR3aa: CASSQVTNTEAFF
CDR3nt: TGCGCCAGCAGCCAAGTCACGAACACTGAAGCTTTCTTT

v_gene: TRBV20-1
d_gene: .
abundance: .
j_gene: TRBJ2-3
CDR3aa: CSAPTRERRDTQYF
CDR3nt: TGCAGTGCACCGACGCGCGAGAGAAGAGATACGCAGTATTTT

v_gene: TRBV27
d_gene: TRBD2
abundance: .
j_gene: TRBJ2-1
CDR3aa: CASSLSLAGIHEQFF
CDR3nt: TGTGCCAGCAGTTTATCACTAGCGGGAATCCATGAGCAGTTCTTC

v_gene: TRBV30
d_gene: .
abundance: .
j_gene: TRBJ2-2
CDR3aa: CAWSVHRDTGELFF
CDR3nt: TGTGCCTGGAGTGTACACAGGGACACCGGGGAGCTGTTTTTT

v_gene: TRBV20-1
d_gene: TRBD2
abundance: .
j_gene: TRBJ2-7
CDR3aa: CSAWGGDEQYF
CDR3nt: TGCAGTGCCTGGGGAGGGGACGAGCAGTACTTC

v_gene: TRBV7-8
d_gene: .
abundance: .
j_gene: TRBJ1-1
CDR3aa: CASSLFGTEAFF
CDR3nt: TGTGCCAGCAGCTTATTCGGCACTGAAGCTTTCTTT

v_gene: TRBV6-6
d_gene: .
abundance: .
j_gene: TRBJ1-5
CDR3aa: CASSSNSGLNQPQHF
CDR3nt: TGTGCCAGCAGTTCAAACAGTGGCCTAAATCAGCCCCAGCATTTT

v_gene: TRBV5-1
d_gene: .
abundance: .
j_gene: TRBJ2-5
CDR3aa: CASTLDGGQETQYF
CDR3nt: TGCGCCAGCACACTTGATGGGGGCCAAGAGACCCAGTACTTC

v_gene: TRBV30
d_gene: .
abundance: .
j_gene: TRBJ1-1
CDR3aa: CAWSVGGEAFF
CDR3nt: TGTGCCTGGAGTGTTGGGGGTGAAGCTTTCTTT

v_gene: TRBV5-1
d_gene: .
abundance: once
j_gene: TRBJ2-2
CDR3aa: CASSRLISGNTGELFF
CDR3nt: TGCGCCAGCAGCCGGTTAATCTCGGGGAACACCGGGGAGCTGTTTTTT

v_gene: TRBV20-1
d_gene: .
abundance: .
j_gene: TRBJ2-4
CDR3aa: CSASGRHEAKNIQYF
CDR3nt: TGCAGTGCTTCGGGACGCCATGAAGCCAAAAACATTCAGTACTTC

v_gene: TRBV10-3
d_gene: TRBD1
abundance: .
j_gene: TRBJ1-1
CDR3aa: CAISPGQRNTEAFF
CDR3nt: TGTGCCATCAGCCCGGGACAGAGGAACACTGAAGCTTTCTTT

v_gene: TRBV10-3
d_gene: .
abundance: .
j_gene: TRBJ2-2
CDR3aa: CAISESGPTNTGELFF
CDR3nt: TGTGCCATCAGTGAGTCTGGACCCACGAACACCGGGGAGCTGTTTTTT

v_gene: TRBV3-1
d_gene: .
abundance: .
j_gene: TRBJ1-5
CDR3aa: CASSQVGQPQHF
CDR3nt: TGTGCCAGCAGCCAAGTTGGTCAGCCCCAGCATTTT

v_gene: TRBV2
d_gene: .
abundance: .
j_gene: TRBJ1-1
CDR3aa: CASRWDPNTEAFF
CDR3nt: TGTGCCTCCAGGTGGGATCCGAACACTGAAGCTTTCTTT

v_gene: TRBV6-1
d_gene: .
abundance: .
j_gene: TRBJ1-4
CDR3aa: CASRDNRETNEKLFF
CDR3nt: TGTGCCAGCAGGGATAACAGGGAGACTAATGAAAAACTGTTTTTT

v_gene: TRBV3-1
d_gene: .
abundance: .
j_gene: TRBJ2-7
CDR3aa: CASSQVEGSTYEQYF
CDR3nt: TGTGCCAGCAGCCAAGTTGAGGGATCTACCTACGAGCAGTACTTC

v_gene: TRBV7-9
d_gene: .
abundance: .
j_gene: TRBJ1-1
CDR3aa: CASSELVSTEAFF
CDR3nt: TGTGCCAGCAGCGAACTCGTTAGTACTGAAGCTTTCTTT

v_gene: TRBV27
d_gene: .
abundance: .
j_gene: TRBJ2-3
CDR3aa: CASSFPANGEDTQYF
CDR3nt: TGTGCCAGCAGTTTCCCCGCCAACGGGGAAGATACGCAGTATTTT

v_gene: TRBV9
d_gene: .
abundance: .
j_gene: TRBJ2-6
CDR3aa: CASSVEAHQSGANVLTF
CDR3nt: TGTGCCAGCAGCGTAGAAGCACACCAGTCTGGGGCCAACGTCCTGACTTTC

v_gene: TRBV7-2
d_gene: TRBD2
abundance: .
j_gene: TRBJ2-7
CDR3aa: CASTARGGWYEQYF
CDR3nt: TGTGCCAGCACTGCCCGGGGGGGATGGTACGAGCAGTACTTC

v_gene: TRBV25-1
d_gene: .
abundance: .
j_gene: TRBJ2-7
CDR3aa: CASSEQGPNYEQYF
CDR3nt: TGTGCCAGCAGTGAACAGGGTCCTAACTACGAGCAGTACTTC

v_gene: TRBV12-3/TRBV12-4
d_gene: .
abundance: once
j_gene: TRBJ2-7
CDR3aa: CASSLAPRPYEQYF
CDR3nt: TGTGCCAGCAGTTTAGCCCCTCGTCCCTACGAGCAGTACTTC

v_gene: TRBV20-1
d_gene: .
abundance: .
j_gene: TRBJ2-7
CDR3aa: CSAMVGGSSYEQYF
CDR3nt: TGCAGTGCCATGGTGGGAGGAAGTTCCTACGAGCAGTACTTC